These 3 T cell receptor beta chains came from one sample sequenced in a study of T cell responses to AZD1222 COVID-19 vaccine. Some clones are missing from TCRdb's copy, which holds only in-frame ones; the method was immunoSEQ multiplex PCR. The table includes roughly 120,000 clones, around 85% detected once. Sequencing used peripheral blood, obtained on day 0 of AZD1222 vaccination. The receptors come from an adult in good health.

The rearrangement joins TRBV4-3 to TRBJ1-3; D is unclear. CDR1 is LGHNA and CDR2 is YSLEER in the germline V gene. Trimming took 8 bases from V and 0 from J, leaving 5 bases between them. The CDR3 consists of 12 residues. The CDR3 region is CASRGSGNTIYF. The CDR3 DNA follows: TGCGCCAGCCGGGGCTCTGGAAACACCATATATTTT.

The chain combines TRBV4-1 with TRBJ2-7; a weak D match, TRBD2 (6 bases). Germline CDR1 MGHRA, CDR2 YSYEKL. V was shortened by 5 bases and J by 5 bases, with 19 bases between the two germline ends. The CDR3 extends over 15 amino acids. CDR3 bases: TGCGCCAGCAGCATTTCCCCTGGGGGGATAAACGAGCAGTACTTC. The encoded protein is CASSISPGGINEQYF.

The rearrangement uses TRBV6-5 and TRBJ1-5; no clear D gene. This CDR3 has 15 amino acids. The germline V and J ends were trimmed by 0 bases and 6 bases, with 12 bases remaining between them. Germline CDR1 and CDR2: MNHEY and SVGAGI. The chain's CDR3 is CASSYSNQKGQPQHF. The CDR3 DNA sequence: TGTGCCAGCAGTTACTCGAACCAGAAAGGTCAGCCCCAGCATTTT.